The next 20 T cell receptor beta chains were all read from a single sample in a study of CD8 T cells in Susac syndrome. With random hexamers, reverse transcription was performed on about 0.5 to 1 ug of RNA. TCRdb fed the immunoSEQ multiplex PCR reads into MiXCR, producing one record per CDR3 protein. The sample has over 350,000 distinct CDR3 sequences; more than 80% are singletons. Sequencing was performed on CD8+ T cells from PBMCs. Every receptor here comes from a human donor with multiple sclerosis.

J is TRBJ2-7 and V is TRBV11-2, with D hard to call. Germline CDR1 SGHAT, CDR2 FQNNGV. V gave up 1 base and J gave up 3 bases, with 7 bases separating them. The CDR3 runs 13 residues. The DNA for the CDR3 is TGTGCCAGCAGCTTAGGAGACGGCTACGAGCAGTACTTC. This sequence encodes CASSLGDGYEQYF.

The V gene is TRBV30, the J gene TRBJ2-5; D might be TRBD1 or TRBD2, each matching 5 bases. Trimming removed 3 bases from V and 5 bases from J, with 28 bases in between. The CDR3 length is 18 residues. CDR1 and CDR2 from the germline V gene are GTSNPN and SVGIG (reference sequence). In DNA, the CDR3 is TGTGCCTGGAGGCCCCCCTTTCTCCGGGACGCAGAAAGGGAGACCCAGTACTTC. As protein: CAWRPPFLRDAERETQYF.

This clonotype was detected only once. J is TRBJ2-3 and V is TRBV28; TRBD2 matches 9 bases. The CDR3 consists of 15 residues. J lost 4 bases, V lost 3 bases, and 5 bases had no gene match. Germline CDR1 is MDHEN and CDR2 is SYDVKM. CDR3 sequence reads: CASSFERGDADTQYF. CDR3 DNA: TGTGCCAGCAGTTTCGAGCGGGGGGACGCAGATACGCAGTATTTT.

The gene calls are TRBV7-9 and TRBJ1-1; D not resolved. CDR3 length equals 12 residues. With 3 bases removed from V and 6 bases from J, the gap between germline ends came to 8 bases. From germline, CDR1 is SEHNR and CDR2 FQNEAQ (reference sequence). The DNA for the CDR3 is TGTGCCAGCAGCTTGCCCCCCCCTGAAGCTTTCTTT. It is translated as CASSLPPPEAFF.

This CDR3 reads CASSRGQGNTGELFF. The CDR3 coding sequence is TGTGCCAGCAGTAGGGGACAGGGGAACACCGGGGAGCTGTTTTTT. V and J are TRBV6-5 and TRBJ2-2, with TRBD1 matching 9 bases. V dropped 5 bases and J dropped 1; count of bases not matched to a gene: 2. Germline CDR1 MNHEY, CDR2 SVGAGI. The CDR3 is made up of 15 amino acids.

This chain connects TRBV5-1 to TRBJ2-1; 13 positions agree with TRBD2. V shed 3 bases, J shed 6 bases, and the junction held 6 bases outside the gene matches. CDR1 is SGHRS, CDR2 YFSETQ, per germline. The CDR3 runs to 16 residues. CDR3 in DNA: TGCGCCAGCAGCTCAGGGACTAGCGGGGTCGTCAATGAGCAGTTCTTC. As protein: CASSSGTSGVVNEQFF.

The CDR3 loop is CASSQVRGFGWQYF. The CDR3 region has the DNA TGCGCCAGCAGCCAAGTAAGGGGTTTTGGTTGGCAGTACTTC. The V and J genes are TRBV4-1 and TRBJ2-7; weak D call: TRBD1 (5 bases). CDR1 and CDR2 from the germline V gene are MGHRA and YSYEKL. V shed 1 base and J shed 9 bases, with 16 bases lying between them. This CDR3 comprises 14 residues.

This rearrangement joins TRBV12-3 or TRBV12-4 to TRBJ1-5; the D is unclear. The CDR3 contains 16 residues. Trimming removed 8 bases at V and 1 base at J, with 18 bases between. CDR3 sequence reads: CASSYGEGFSNQPQHF. The CDR3 DNA reads as TGTGCCAGCTCCTATGGGGAGGGCTTCAGCAATCAGCCCCAGCATTTT.

This chain links TRBV27 with TRBJ2-7; no firm D call. V was clipped by 7 bases and J by 2 bases, with 18 bases between them. The CDR3 loop spans 15 amino acids. Germline loops: CDR1 MNHEY, CDR2 SMNVEV (reference sequence). CDR3 nucleotide sequence: TGTGCCAGCAAAGTGAATGGACGGTTAACCTACGAGCAGTACTTC. Translated, it gives CASKVNGRLTYEQYF.

The chain links TRBV29-1 to TRBJ2-7; 7 positions match TRBD1. The CDR3 consists of 12 residues. V shed 3 bases, J shed 5 bases, and the junction held 4 bases outside the gene matches. Germline-derived CDR1 and CDR2 are SQVTM and ANQGSEA. Here the CDR3 reads CSVDEGANEQYF. For the CDR3, the DNA is TGCAGCGTTGATGAGGGGGCCAACGAGCAGTACTTC.

This clonotype was counted only a few times. The rearrangement joins TRBV3-1 to TRBJ2-7; D ambiguous. Germline V gene lookup returns CDR1 LGHDT and CDR2 YNNKEL (reference sequence). This CDR3 contains 12 residues. Trimming removed 9 bases from V and 2 bases from J, with 11 bases in between. The CDR3 spells CASSRSPYEQYF. The CDR3 DNA sequence: TGTGCCAGTAGTAGGAGCCCCTACGAGCAGTACTTC.

V usage is TRBV12-5 and J usage is TRBJ2-7, with 7 bases that match TRBD1. From germline, CDR1 is LGHNT and CDR2 FRNRAP. The V gene end was trimmed by 1 base and the J gene end by 3 bases; junction bases not matched to a gene: 12. This CDR3 is built from 17 residues. The CDR3: CASGLDRGPPLDYEQYF. The CDR3 DNA follows: TGTGCTAGTGGTTTGGATAGGGGGCCCCCCCTGGACTACGAGCAGTACTTC.

This rearrangement joins TRBV5-6 to TRBJ1-5, with D uncertain. This CDR3 comprises 15 residues. V was trimmed by 0 bases and J by 3 bases, leaving 10 bases between them. Germline-derived CDR1 and CDR2 are SGHDT and YYEEEE. The CDR3 reads CASSLARGDNQPQHF. CDR3 bases: TGTGCCAGCAGCTTGGCCCGCGGCGACAATCAGCCCCAGCATTTT. Using reference TRBV5-6 and TRBJ1-5 for the parts outside the CDR3, the full variable domain is DAGVTQSPTHLIKTRGQQVTLRCSPKSGHDTVSWYQQALGQGPQFIFQYYEEEERQRGNFPDRFSGHQFPNYSSELNVNALLLGDSALYLCASSLARGDNQPQHFGDGTRLSIL.

In this sample, this clonotype turned up once. The V gene is TRBV18, the J gene TRBJ2-1; 11 nucleotides agree with TRBD2. Germline V gene data show CDR1 as KGHSH and CDR2 as LQKENI. CDR3 length equals 16 residues. Losses at the gene ends were 5 bases for V and 6 bases for J; bases not matched to a gene: 9. CDR3 in amino acids: CASSSDSGRALNEQFF. The CDR3, as DNA: TGTGCCAGCTCATCTGATAGCGGGAGGGCCCTCAATGAGCAGTTCTTC.

A few counts support this clonotype. The chain links TRBV7-9 to TRBJ1-4, with D maybe TRBD1 (5 bases). Per the germline V gene, CDR1 is SEHNR and CDR2 is FQNEAQ (reference sequence). This CDR3 comprises 13 residues. Trimming shortened V by 8 bases and J by 6 bases, and 13 bases separated the two germline ends. In DNA, the CDR3 is TGTGCCAGCGGGGACTCTACTTATGAAAAACTGTTTTTT. As protein: CASGDSTYEKLFF.

The count of this clonotype is one. V usage is TRBV19 and J usage is TRBJ2-1; 8 bases are a match to TRBD2. Germline loops: CDR1 LNHDA, CDR2 SQIVND (reference sequence). The CDR3 extends over 14 amino acids. The trim removed 4 bases at V and 6 bases at J, leaving 5 bases unmatched. CDR3 sequence reads: CASSTGRDGNEQFF. CDR3 sequence (DNA): TGTGCCAGTAGTACCGGGAGGGATGGCAATGAGCAGTTCTTC. Combining the CDR3 with reference TRBV19 and TRBJ2-1 gives the whole variable domain DGGITQSPKYLFRKEGQNVTLSCEQNLNHDAMYWYRQDPGQGLRLIYYSQIVNDFQKGDIAEGYSVSREKKESFPLTVTSAQKNPTAFYLCASSTGRDGNEQFFGPGTRLTVL.

The J gene is TRBJ2-2, the V gene TRBV27, with D uncertain. CDR1 is MNHEY, CDR2 SMNVEV, per germline (reference sequence). The CDR3 covers 13 residues. V dropped 4 bases and J dropped 4 bases, with 7 bases sitting between them. CDR3 in DNA: TGTGCCAGCAGTTCGCTTCCCACCGGGGAGCTGTTTTTT. This codes for CASSSLPTGELFF.

This chain connects TRBV27 to TRBJ2-5; 9 nucleotides match TRBD1. J gave up 0 bases and V 3 bases, and 2 bases lay outside the gene matches. Germline V CDR1 and CDR2: MNHEY, SMNVEV (reference sequence). The CDR3 is 15 residues long. CDR3 in amino acids: CASSFGTGYQETQYF. As DNA, the CDR3 is TGTGCCAGCAGTTTCGGGACAGGGTACCAAGAGACCCAGTACTTC.

V is TRBV7-9 and J is TRBJ2-1; 13 nucleotides line up with TRBD2. The germline gives CDR1 SEHNR, CDR2 FQNEAQ (reference sequence). The CDR3 covers 19 residues. Trimming cost V 5 bases and J 0 bases; bases outside gene matches: 10. DNA of the CDR3: TGTGCCAGCAGCGGGCGGACTAGCGGGGGCCCGCACTCCTACAATGAGCAGTTCTTC. Residues: CASSGRTSGGPHSYNEQFF.

The chain combines TRBV27 with TRBJ2-7; TRBD1 matches at 9 bases. The CDR3 runs to 15 residues. Trimming took 7 bases from V and 0 from J; bases not matched to a gene: 7. Germline V CDR1 and CDR2: MNHEY, SMNVEV (reference sequence). CDR3 loop: CASTAGTGISYEQYF. In DNA, the CDR3 is TGTGCCAGCACCGCCGGGACAGGGATCTCCTACGAGCAGTACTTC.